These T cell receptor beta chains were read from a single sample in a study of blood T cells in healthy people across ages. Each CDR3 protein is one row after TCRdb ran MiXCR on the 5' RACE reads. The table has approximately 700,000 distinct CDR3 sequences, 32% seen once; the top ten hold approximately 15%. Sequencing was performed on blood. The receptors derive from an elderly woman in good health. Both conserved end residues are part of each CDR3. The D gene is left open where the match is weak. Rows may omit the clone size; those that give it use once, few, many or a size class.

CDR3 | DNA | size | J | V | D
CASSVSLGIDSGELFF | TGTGCCAGCAGCGTGTCACTAGGAATAGACTCCGGGGAGCTGTTTTTT | few | TRBJ2-2 | TRBV9 | -
CASSIIQGQPQHF | TGTGCCAGCAGTATAATACAGGGCCAGCCCCAGCATTTT | many | TRBJ1-5 | TRBV12-3/TRBV12-4 | -
CASSAGGGSGANVLTF | TGTGCCAGCAGCGCCGGGGGGGGCTCTGGGGCCAACGTCCTGACTTTC | many | TRBJ2-6 | TRBV7-7 | TRBD2
CAWSHPGPEAFF | TGTGCCTGGAGCCATCCGGGCCCTGAAGCTTTCTTT | - | TRBJ1-1 | TRBV30 | -
CSVTQGAYGYTF | TGCAGTGTTACGCAGGGGGCTTATGGCTACACCTTC | - | TRBJ1-2 | TRBV20-1 | TRBD1
CASSQDRGGWTSTVDGYTF | TGTGCCAGCAGCCAAGATCGCGGGGGGTGGACTTCTACGGTCGATGGCTACACCTTC | few | TRBJ1-2 | TRBV3-1 | -
CAWSVGTSENEQFF | TGTGCCTGGAGTGTGGGGACTAGCGAAAATGAGCAGTTCTTC | once | TRBJ2-1 | TRBV30 | TRBD2
CASRTKDRGSKGVNTGELFF | TGTGCCAGCAGGACCAAGGACCGGGGGTCCAAGGGGGTGAACACCGGGGAGCTGTTTTTT | - | TRBJ2-2 | TRBV7-9 | -
CSARQNSYNSPLHF | TGCAGTGCTAGACAAAACTCCTATAATTCACCCCTCCACTTT | many | TRBJ1-6 | TRBV20-1 | -
CASSLKAGQQNTEAFF | TGTGCCAGCTCACTCAAGGCGGGACAGCAGAACACTGAAGCTTTCTTT | - | TRBJ1-1 | TRBV18 | TRBD1
CASTGLTLQETQYF | TGTGCCAGCACCGGACTAACCCTCCAAGAGACCCAGTACTTC | many | TRBJ2-5 | TRBV6-1 | -
CASSGQGAETGELFF | TGCGCCAGCAGCGGGCAGGGGGCCGAAACCGGGGAGCTGTTTTTT | - | TRBJ2-2 | TRBV5-1 | TRBD1
CASSLALSSGSYNEQFF | TGCGCCAGCAGCTTGGCCTTGTCTAGCGGGTCCTACAATGAGCAGTTCTTC | many | TRBJ2-1 | TRBV5-1 | TRBD2
CASSPNGDGGASDTQYF | TGTGCCAGCAGCCCGAACGGAGACGGGGGGGCCTCAGATACGCAGTATTTT | many | TRBJ2-3 | TRBV9 | TRBD2
CASSSKNTGELFF | TGTGCCAGCAGCTCAAAGAACACCGGGGAGCTGTTTTTT | many | TRBJ2-2 | TRBV7-2 | -
CASSGSGMGNQPQHF | TGTGCCAGCAGTGGATCAGGGATGGGCAATCAGCCCCAGCATTTT | few | TRBJ1-5 | TRBV2 | -
CASSPHQGYEQYF | TGTGCCAGCAGCCCTCACCAGGGGTACGAGCAGTACTTC | many | TRBJ2-7 | TRBV7-3 | -
CASSLVLGATEKLFF | TGTGCCAGCAGCTTAGTTTTGGGGGCGACTGAAAAACTGTTTTTT | - | TRBJ1-4 | TRBV7-9 | -